The next 20 T cell receptor beta chains were all read from a single sample in a study of blood T cell repertoires in COVID-19. Only in-frame clones appear in the TCRdb table, and some are missing; sequencing was by immunoSEQ multiplex PCR. Of over 200,000 clones in the sample, about 88% are singletons; the top ten hold over 1.5%. The sequenced sample consisted of peripheral blood. Every receptor here comes from a man aged 40-49 years with active or convalescent COVID-19.

The gene calls are TRBV28 and TRBJ2-2; D gene unclear. The germline CDR1 and CDR2 sequences are MDHEN and SYDVKM. The germline V and J ends were trimmed by 10 bases and 6 bases, with 15 bases remaining between them. The CDR3 contains 13 residues. The CDR3: CATRFRGSGELFF. The CDR3, as DNA: TGTGCCACCCGTTTTCGTGGCTCCGGGGAGCTGTTTTTT.

J is TRBJ1-4 and V is TRBV24-1; 8 bases line up with TRBD1. The CDR3 totals 17 residues. CDR1 is KGHDR and CDR2 is SFDVKD in the germline V gene. J lost 6 bases, V lost 5 bases, and 13 bases had no gene match. CDR3 in amino acids: CATSVMPRAGGDEKLFF. CDR3 bases: TGTGCCACCAGTGTCATGCCACGGGCAGGGGGCGATGAAAAACTGTTTTTT.

The chain joins TRBV7-9 to TRBJ2-7; D possibly corresponds to TRBD1 (6 bases). CDR1 is SEHNR and CDR2 is FQNEAQ in the germline V gene (reference sequence). V gave up 5 bases and J gave up 2 bases, with 16 bases separating them. The CDR3 spans 15 residues. CDR3 amino acids: CASSPGDGAPYEQYF. The CDR3 nucleotides read TGTGCCAGCAGCCCAGGGGACGGGGCCCCCTACGAGCAGTACTTC.

There are a few counts of this clone. The chain is built from TRBV7-9 and TRBJ2-7; maybe TRBD2 (6 bases). This CDR3 comprises 16 residues. Per germline, CDR1 SEHNR and CDR2 FQNEAQ (reference sequence). The V end was cut by 4 bases, the J end by 2 bases, with 18 bases between. In DNA, the CDR3 is TGTGCCAGCAGCTCCACGATGGACTACCAGGCCTACGAGCAGTACTTC. Amino acids: CASSSTMDYQAYEQYF. Using reference TRBV7-9 and TRBJ2-7 for the parts outside the CDR3, the full variable domain is DTGVSQNPRHKITKRGQNVTFRCDPISEHNRLYWYRQTLGQGPEFLTYFQNEAQLEKSRLLSDRFSAERPKGSFSTLEIQRTEQGDSAMYLCASSSTMDYQAYEQYFGPGTRLTVT.

This clone was seen a handful of times. The rearrangement links TRBV28 to TRBJ2-5; D is possibly TRBD2 (6 bases). Looked up from germline, CDR1 is MDHEN and CDR2 is SYDVKM. V was cut by 5 bases and J by 1 base, with 11 bases left in between. This CDR3 has 14 residues. The CDR3 DNA sequence: TGTGCCAGCAGTCTTAGCGGTCCCCAAGAGACCCAGTACTTC. It yields the protein CASSLSGPQETQYF. The variable domain in full, completed from reference TRBV28 and TRBJ2-5, reads DVKVTQSSRYLVKRTGEKVFLECVQDMDHENMFWYRQDPGLGLRLIYFSYDVKMKEKGDIPEGYSVSREKKERFSLILESASTNQTSMYLCASSLSGPQETQYFGPGTRLLVL.

The chain joins TRBV30 to TRBJ2-2; 7 bases are shared with TRBD2. Germline CDR1 reads GTSNPN; CDR2 reads SVGIG (reference sequence). This CDR3 has 14 amino acids. J was trimmed by 5 bases and V by 2 bases; bases with no gene match: 5. CDR3 in amino acids: CAWSRGRGTGELFF. CDR3 coding DNA: TGTGCCTGGAGTCGAGGGAGGGGAACCGGGGAGCTGTTTTTT.

The chain has TRBV5-1 and TRBJ2-1; TRBD1 aligns across 8 bases. Per the germline V gene, CDR1 is SGHRS and CDR2 is YFSETQ. The CDR3 spans 14 residues. The V and J ends lost 4 bases and 8 bases, in that order; junction bases with no gene match: 8. Written as DNA, the CDR3 is TGCGCCAGCAGCCGCGGACAGGGTTGGGATGAGCAGTTCTTC. It encodes CASSRGQGWDEQFF.

The rearrangement uses TRBV16 and TRBJ1-2; D not certain. Per germline, CDR1 KGHSY and CDR2 FQNENV. The ends were cut back, 2 bases at V and 4 bases at J, with 8 bases in the middle. The CDR3 is made up of 13 amino acids. CDR3 sequence: CASSQRNTYGYTF. The CDR3 coding sequence is TGTGCCAGCAGCCAAAGAAACACCTATGGCTACACCTTC.

The rearrangement joins TRBV24-1 to TRBJ1-3; maybe TRBD1 (6 bases). V was clipped by 4 bases and J by 2 bases, with 11 bases between them. From germline, CDR1 is KGHDR and CDR2 SFDVKD. This CDR3 is 15 amino acids long. CDR3 region: CATSDSQGPGNTIYF. CDR3 nucleotide sequence: TGTGCCACCAGTGACTCGCAGGGGCCTGGAAACACCATATATTTT.

The chain joins TRBV7-3 to TRBJ2-2; maybe TRBD2 (6 bases). This CDR3 spans 17 amino acids. The germline gives CDR1 SGHTA, CDR2 FQGTGA. The V end lost 4 bases, the J end lost 1 base, and 16 bases lay between the germline ends. CDR3 residues: CASSSKGGVLNTGELFF. DNA for the CDR3: TGTGCCAGCAGCTCTAAAGGAGGGGTCCTGAACACCGGGGAGCTGTTTTTT.

V gene TRBV6-5 combines with J gene TRBJ1-2; 7 bases align to TRBD1. With V trimmed by 5 bases and J by 4 bases, 7 bases remained unmatched. The CDR3 has 14 residues. The germline V gene encodes CDR1 MNHEY and CDR2 SVGAGI. CDR3 amino acids: CASSPQTGRYGYTF. The CDR3 DNA sequence: TGTGCCAGCAGTCCCCAGACAGGGCGCTATGGCTACACCTTC.

This sequence joins TRBV29-1 and TRBJ1-1, with D possibly being TRBD1 (6 bases). Trimming removed 6 bases from V and 7 bases from J, with 18 bases in between. The germline gives CDR1 SQVTM, CDR2 ANQGSEA. The CDR3 has 13 residues. CDR3 protein: CSVYRGGTNEAFF. DNA for the CDR3: TGCAGCGTCTACCGGGGGGGCACGAATGAAGCTTTCTTT.

A few counts support this clone. J is TRBJ2-7 and V is TRBV27; weak D call: TRBD2 (5 bases). CDR3 length: 12 residues. Per the germline V gene, CDR1 is MNHEY and CDR2 is SMNVEV (reference sequence). V dropped 10 bases and J dropped 5 bases, with 15 bases sitting between them. The CDR3 here is CAIRTGSNEQYF. CDR3 sequence (DNA): TGTGCCATCCGGACTGGATCTAACGAGCAGTACTTC.

The chain carries TRBV19 and TRBJ2-2; TRBD1 agrees at 7 bases. The CDR3 contains 15 residues. Germline loops: CDR1 LNHDA, CDR2 SQIVND (reference sequence). Trimming removed 6 bases from V and 5 bases from J; junction bases left unmatched: 9. The CDR3 reads CASRQDRAVTGELFF. In DNA, the CDR3 is TGTGCCAGTAGACAAGACAGGGCGGTAACCGGGGAGCTGTTTTTT.

The rearrangement uses TRBV7-3 and TRBJ1-4; no reliable D call. Germline V gene lookup returns CDR1 SGHTA and CDR2 FQGTGA. This CDR3 spans 18 amino acids. Trimming stripped 0 bases from V and 4 bases from J, with 18 bases between. The CDR3 reads CASSLTTVAGSLNEKLFF. In nucleotides, the CDR3 is TGTGCCAGCAGCTTAACGACTGTGGCTGGGAGCCTTAATGAAAAACTGTTTTTT.

The gene calls are TRBV23-1 and TRBJ2-7, with 9 bases lining up with TRBD1. TRBV23-1 qualifies as an ORF whose function is uncertain. V lost 5 bases and J lost 3; bases outside the gene matches: 8. The CDR3 is 15 amino acids. CDR3 nucleotides: TGCGCCAGCAGTATAATCCGGGACAGGGTCTACGAGCAGTACTTC. This codes for CASSIIRDRVYEQYF.

This clone showed up just a few times. The chain joins TRBV27 to TRBJ1-4; perhaps TRBD1 as D (5 bases). Trimming stripped 6 bases from V and 0 bases from J, with 11 bases between. This CDR3 region has 15 residues. The germline gives CDR1 MNHEY, CDR2 SMNVEV (reference sequence). CDR3 bases: TGTGCCAGCAGGAACCCCAGGGCAACTAATGAAAAACTGTTTTTT. The encoded protein is CASRNPRATNEKLFF.

The J gene is TRBJ1-3, the V gene TRBV2, with D hard to call. This CDR3 has 15 residues. The V end was cut by 6 bases, the J end by 3 bases, with 15 bases between. Germline V gives CDR1 SNHLY, CDR2 FYNNEI. The CDR3 DNA follows: TGTGCCAGCAGGGATCCCCCGGGAAGTGGAAACACCATATATTTT. Protein sequence: CASRDPPGSGNTIYF.

This clone showed up just a few times. The chain couples TRBV6-5 to TRBJ2-1, with D perhaps assigned TRBD1 or TRBD2 (5 bases each). Trimming stripped 6 bases from V and 5 bases from J, with 11 bases between. In germline, CDR1 is MNHEY, CDR2 SVGAGI. The CDR3 consists of 13 residues. The CDR3 DNA is TGTGCCAGCAGCTACGGGGCCAACAATGAGCAGTTCTTC. Translated, it gives CASSYGANNEQFF.

The gene calls are TRBV24-1 and TRBJ2-3; TRBD1 matches 12 bases. Unmatched junction bases numbered 8, after V lost 7 bases and J lost 1 base. Germline-derived CDR1 and CDR2 are KGHDR and SFDVKD. The CDR3 contains 17 residues. The CDR3 bases are TGTGCCACCAGCCACCCGGGACAGGGGGCAGGCACAGATACGCAGTATTTT. Translating it yields CATSHPGQGAGTDTQYF.